This TCR beta chain stems from a study of cytomegalovirus exposure and HLA in healthy donors. General study findings and limits: Associated with cytomegalovirus, according to the listing, were some 150 TCR beta chains.

The approximately 120-subject validation cohort, separate from the 666-subject first cohort, included the donors. Germline lookup yields CDR1 ENHRY and CDR2 SYGVKD. This CDR3 spans 17 amino acids. V lost 0 bases and J 0 bases, leaving 9 bases between the germline ends. Worth noting for this clone: Antigen unknown.

Assay: immunoSEQ multiplex PCR; the TCRdb copy retains only in-frame clones and omits some. The table has about 150,000 clones, more than 85% seen once; the top ten hold roughly 0.7%. The receptor was isolated from a man in his late teens or twenties in good health and CMV-seronegative. This sequence joins TRBV10-3 and TRBJ1-6, with D possibly matching TRBD1 (6 bases). The specimen was PBMCs. The CDR3, as DNA: TGTGCCATCAGTGAGTCGGGCAGGGGCTCCTATAATTCACCCCTCCACTTT. Its translation is CAISESGRGSYNSPLHF.